Listed here are 6 T cell receptor beta chains from one sample, sequenced in a study of low-dose radiotherapy and immunotherapy resistance in tumors. First-strand cDNA relied on TRAV- and TRBV-specific primers spanning alpha and beta chains. PCR amplification of the TCRs was performed with Phusion for 20 PCR cycles, and it relied on a constant-region primer together with a V-primer adapter. TCRdb independently ran MiXCR on the reads; one entry per CDR3 protein. The repertoire holds tens of thousands of distinct CDR3 sequences, with more than 7.5% as singletons. Stated time point: before trial treatment. The input for sequencing was PBMCs, taken before treatment. Receptors originate from a male donor with prostate cancer.

This clonotype was seen ten or more times. The DNA of the CDR3 is TGTGCCACCAGCAGGGGGACAGGGGGTGAGACCCAGTACTTC. Its translation is CATSRGTGGETQYF. The gene calls are TRBV15 and TRBJ2-5, with TRBD1 identical over 11 bases. J was trimmed by 5 bases and V by 3 bases; bases with no gene match: 2. Germline CDR1 reads LNHNV; CDR2 reads YYDKDF (reference sequence). The CDR3 covers 14 residues.

This clonotype appeared many times. This chain connects TRBV29-1 to TRBJ2-5; D might be TRBD2 (5 bases). Trimming cost V 6 bases and J 5 bases, with 22 bases left between them. This CDR3 has 15 residues. In germline, CDR1 is SQVTM, CDR2 ANQGSEA. The DNA of the CDR3 is TGCAGCGTCAAAGGAGGAGCGGTTACGGGGGAGACCCAGTACTTC. Translated: CSVKGGAVTGETQYF.

The sample holds many counts of this clonotype. The rearrangement uses TRBV20-1 and TRBJ1-1; maybe TRBD1 (6 bases). The V end lost 0 bases, the J end lost 11 bases, and 13 bases lay between the germline ends. Germline CDR1 and CDR2: DFQATT and SNEGSKA (reference sequence). The CDR3 runs 12 residues. The CDR3 is CSARETGKKAFF. The CDR3 DNA sequence: TGCAGTGCTAGAGAGACAGGTAAAAAGGCTTTCTTT.

This clonotype was recorded at least ten times. The CDR3 here is CASHMGQGDQPQHF. The CDR3 region has the DNA TGTGCCAGCCATATGGGGCAGGGTGATCAGCCCCAGCATTTT. The chain employs TRBV12-3 or TRBV12-4 and TRBJ1-5; D is perhaps TRBD1 (5 bases). The ends were cut back, 8 bases at V and 5 bases at J, with 16 bases in the middle. The CDR3 is made up of 14 amino acids.

By share, this clonotype ranks as medium-sized (0.01 to 0.1%). V and J are TRBV28 and TRBJ1-1, with 9 nucleotides matching TRBD1. This CDR3 contains 15 residues. Germline V CDR1 and CDR2: MDHEN, SYDVKM. V lost 5 bases, J lost 3 bases, and 7 bases stayed unmatched. This CDR3 reads CASSRTGGKYTEAFF. The CDR3 region has the DNA TGTGCCAGCAGTCGCACAGGGGGCAAGTACACTGAAGCTTTCTTT. The variable domain in full, completed from reference TRBV28 and TRBJ1-1, reads DVKVTQSSRYLVKRTGEKVFLECVQDMDHENMFWYRQDPGLGLRLIYFSYDVKMKEKGDIPEGYSVSREKKERFSLILESASTNQTSMYLCASSRTGGKYTEAFFGQGTRLTVV.

This clonotype has at least ten counts. This chain joins TRBV29-1 and TRBJ1-2, with a weak D call TRBD1 (6 bases). CDR1 and CDR2 (germline): SQVTM, ANQGSEA. The CDR3 is 15 residues long. V dropped 6 bases and J dropped 3 bases, with 20 bases sitting between them. The CDR3 bases are TGCAGCGTGGGGGGCGGGATACAGGGCCACTATGGCTACACCTTC. Its protein product is CSVGGGIQGHYGYTF.